The rows below give T cell receptor beta chains drawn from one sample of a study of blood T cells in healthy people across ages. TCRdb reanalysed the 5' RACE reads using MiXCR and keeps one entry per CDR3 protein. The sample holds some 780,000 distinct CDR3 sequences; roughly three fifths are singletons and the top ten take around 24%. The specimen sequenced was blood. These receptors were taken from a man in his forties in good health. The CDR3 runs from the conserved cysteine through the conserved F or W. The D gene is left open where the match is weak. The size field is filled for only some rows; it gives once, few, many or a size class.

size: -; V: TRBV7-3; D: TRBD1; J: TRBJ2-5; CDR3: CASSQPAGGQETQYF; DNA: TGTGCCAGCAGTCAACCCGCAGGGGGCCAAGAGACCCAGTACTTC
size: -; V: TRBV5-5; D: -; J: TRBJ1-1; CDR3: CASSPASTEAFF; DNA: TGTGCCAGCAGCCCCGCTAGCACTGAAGCTTTCTTT
size: few; V: TRBV5-1; D: -; J: TRBJ2-1; CDR3: CASSPIDIASEVNEQFF; DNA: TGCGCCAGCAGCCCAATCGATATAGCGAGCGAGGTGAATGAGCAGTTCTTC
size: few; V: TRBV27; D: -; J: TRBJ2-5; CDR3: CASSLFAGTSETQYF; DNA: TGTGCCAGCAGTTTATTTGCTGGGACTTCAGAGACCCAGTACTTC
size: -; V: TRBV5-1; D: -; J: TRBJ1-1; CDR3: CASSMTENTEAFF; DNA: TGCGCCAGCAGCATGACAGAGAACACTGAAGCTTTCTTT
size: -; V: TRBV29-1; D: -; J: TRBJ2-1; CDR3: CSVSDGEQFF; DNA: TGCAGCGTTTCGGACGGAGAGCAGTTCTTC
size: -; V: TRBV7-3; D: -; J: TRBJ2-1; CDR3: CASSLYWGNEQFF; DNA: TGTGCCAGCAGCCTCTATTGGGGCAATGAGCAGTTCTTC
size: once; V: TRBV12-3/TRBV12-4; D: TRBD1; J: TRBJ2-1; CDR3: CASRRGQGDNEQFF; DNA: TGTGCCAGCAGACGAGGACAGGGCGACAATGAGCAGTTCTTC
size: -; V: TRBV4-3; D: TRBD2; J: TRBJ2-2; CDR3: CASSQEWASGLGGELFF; DNA: TGCGCCAGCAGCCAAGAGTGGGCTAGCGGCCTGGGCGGGGAGCTGTTTTTT
size: many; V: TRBV5-1; D: -; J: TRBJ2-5; CDR3: CASSLTGPGTQYF; DNA: TGCGCCAGCAGCTTGACAGGGCCAGGGACCCAGTACTTC
size: -; V: TRBV19; D: -; J: TRBJ1-1; CDR3: CASSWAVENTEAFF; DNA: TGTGCCAGTAGCTGGGCCGTGGAGAACACTGAAGCTTTCTTT
size: -; V: TRBV9; D: TRBD2; J: TRBJ2-1; CDR3: CASSVGLAGVFNERFF; DNA: TGTGCCAGCAGCGTAGGGCTAGCGGGAGTCTTCAATGAGCGGTTCTTC
size: once; V: TRBV9; D: -; J: TRBJ2-5; CDR3: CASSRGQFLETQYF; DNA: TGTGCCAGCAGCCGCGGACAGTTCCTAGAGACCCAGTACTTC
size: -; V: TRBV12-3/TRBV12-4; D: -; J: TRBJ1-3; CDR3: CASSLDGRISGNTIYF; DNA: TGTGCCAGCAGTTTAGACGGACGGATCTCTGGAAACACCATATATTTT
size: many; V: TRBV4-1; D: TRBD2; J: TRBJ2-1; CDR3: CASSQEGSSGGSNEQFF; DNA: TGCGCCAGCAGCCAAGAGGGATCTAGCGGGGGGAGCAATGAGCAGTTCTTC
size: -; V: TRBV20-1; D: -; J: TRBJ2-1; CDR3: CSATASGGLYNEQFF; DNA: TGCAGTGCTACCGCCTCAGGGGGGCTCTACAATGAGCAGTTCTTC
size: -; V: TRBV29-1; D: -; J: TRBJ2-5; CDR3: CSVGDWEVGIETQYF; DNA: TGCAGCGTTGGAGATTGGGAGGTCGGAATAGAGACCCAGTACTTC
size: -; V: TRBV24-1; D: -; J: TRBJ2-5; CDR3: CATSDRFSNQETQYF; DNA: TGTGCCACCAGTGATCGCTTCAGTAACCAAGAGACCCAGTACTTC
size: -; V: TRBV24-1; D: -; J: TRBJ1-2; CDR3: CATSDWAGENYGYTF; DNA: TGTGCCACCAGTGACTGGGCAGGGGAAAACTATGGCTACACCTTC
size: -; V: TRBV29-1; D: -; J: TRBJ2-7; CDR3: CSVENTYEQYF; DNA: TGCAGCGTTGAAAATACCTACGAGCAGTACTTC
size: -; V: TRBV28; D: -; J: TRBJ2-5; CDR3: CASNGAMETQYF; DNA: TGTGCCAGCAACGGGGCAATGGAGACCCAGTACTTC
size: -; V: TRBV29-1; D: -; J: TRBJ2-7; CDR3: CSVEWRGRYEQYF; DNA: TGCAGCGTTGAGTGGAGGGGAAGGTACGAGCAGTACTTC
size: once; V: TRBV20-1; D: -; J: TRBJ2-4; CDR3: CSAAPNGYF; DNA: TGCAGTGCGGCCCCCAACGGGTACTTC
size: -; V: TRBV12-3/TRBV12-4; D: -; J: TRBJ2-1; CDR3: CASSLSSGSDEQFF; DNA: TGTGCCAGCAGTTTGTCGTCGGGGAGCGATGAGCAGTTCTTC
size: -; V: TRBV28; D: -; J: TRBJ2-5; CDR3: CASSLRGSGAKETQYF; DNA: TGTGCCAGCAGTTTAAGGGGTTCCGGGGCAAAAGAGACCCAGTACTTC
size: few; V: TRBV29-1; D: -; J: TRBJ1-6; CDR3: CSVLDRGPNSPLHF; DNA: TGCAGCGTTTTAGACAGAGGGCCTAATTCACCCCTCCACTTT
size: -; V: TRBV10-3; D: TRBD2; J: TRBJ2-7; CDR3: CAISESVGLGEQYF; DNA: TGTGCCATCAGTGAGTCAGTGGGACTAGGGGAGCAGTACTTC
size: few; V: TRBV28; D: TRBD1; J: TRBJ2-7; CDR3: CASSPDPGQGMGEQYF; DNA: TGTGCCAGCAGTCCGGATCCCGGACAGGGCATGGGCGAGCAGTACTTC
size: many; V: TRBV20-1; D: -; J: TRBJ2-7; CDR3: CSARQGPYEQYF; DNA: TGCAGTGCTAGACAAGGGCCCTACGAGCAGTACTTC
size: many; V: TRBV6-2/TRBV6-3; D: TRBD2; J: TRBJ2-7; CDR3: CASRPLAGISYEQYF; DNA: TGTGCCAGCAGACCTCTAGCGGGCATCTCCTACGAGCAGTACTTC
size: few; V: TRBV7-2; D: TRBD1; J: TRBJ2-7; CDR3: CASSRSLETGGYEQYF; DNA: TGTGCCAGCAGCCGAAGTCTCGAGACAGGGGGATACGAGCAGTACTTC
size: few; V: TRBV5-5; D: TRBD2; J: TRBJ2-5; CDR3: CASSLTSGGYQETQYF; DNA: TGTGCCAGCAGCTTGACTAGCGGGGGGTACCAAGAGACCCAGTACTTC
size: -; V: TRBV10-3; D: -; J: TRBJ2-3; CDR3: CAIDRDKSTDTQYF; DNA: TGTGCCATCGATCGGGACAAATCCACAGATACGCAGTATTTT
size: -; V: TRBV7-2; D: -; J: TRBJ2-5; CDR3: CASSLMVRQGRETQYF; DNA: TGTGCCAGCAGCTTAATGGTACGGCAGGGGCGAGAGACCCAGTACTTC
size: -; V: TRBV12-3/TRBV12-4; D: -; J: TRBJ2-3; CDR3: CASSFFRIGTDTQYF; DNA: TGTGCCAGCAGTTTCTTCCGGATTGGCACAGATACGCAGTATTTT
size: -; V: TRBV7-6; D: -; J: TRBJ2-6; CDR3: CASSLASGGTGANVLTF; DNA: TGTGCCAGCAGCTTAGCCTCCGGGGGGACAGGGGCCAACGTCCTGACTTTC
size: few; V: TRBV29-1; D: TRBD2; J: TRBJ2-7; CDR3: CSVEDRTSGSHYYEQYF; DNA: TGCAGCGTTGAAGATAGGACTAGCGGGAGCCACTACTACGAGCAGTACTTC
size: few; V: TRBV10-3; D: TRBD2; J: TRBJ2-3; CDR3: CAISVGGRDPDTQYF; DNA: TGTGCCATCAGTGTGGGCGGGAGAGACCCAGATACGCAGTATTTT
size: -; V: TRBV29-1; D: -; J: TRBJ2-3; CDR3: CSVGEGADMQYF; DNA: TGCAGCGTTGGGGAGGGGGCTGATATGCAGTATTTT
size: -; V: TRBV29-1; D: -; J: TRBJ1-2; CDR3: CSVAFGNGYTF; DNA: TGCAGCGTTGCGTTTGGGAATGGCTACACCTTC
size: once; V: TRBV11-3; D: -; J: TRBJ2-1; CDR3: CASSYHPGRYNEQFF; DNA: TGTGCCAGCAGCTACCACCCGGGCAGGTACAATGAGCAGTTCTTC
size: -; V: TRBV6-4; D: -; J: TRBJ1-1; CDR3: CASSDSRGPFTHTEAFF; DNA: TGTGCCAGCAGTGATTCACGGGGGCCCTTTACCCACACTGAAGCTTTCTTT
size: -; V: TRBV9; D: -; J: TRBJ2-5; CDR3: CASSVRGGGGGAQETQYF; DNA: TGTGCCAGCAGCGTACGAGGAGGGGGAGGGGGGGCACAAGAGACCCAGTACTTC
size: -; V: TRBV9; D: -; J: TRBJ2-3; CDR3: CASSIVTDTQYF; DNA: TGTGCCAGCAGCATTGTCACAGATACGCAGTATTTT
size: -; V: TRBV7-6; D: TRBD2; J: TRBJ2-5; CDR3: CASSLLSGKKVETQYF; DNA: TGTGCCAGCAGCTTACTTAGCGGGAAGAAGGTGGAGACCCAGTACTTC
size: -; V: TRBV3-1; D: -; J: TRBJ1-1; CDR3: CASSRKGGLGTEAFF; DNA: TGTGCCAGCAGCCGAAAGGGGGGCTTGGGCACTGAAGCTTTCTTT
size: -; V: TRBV29-1; D: -; J: TRBJ1-2; CDR3: CSSGAGDGYTF; DNA: TGCAGCTCTGGGGCAGGGGACGGCTACACCTTC
size: -; V: TRBV21-1; D: -; J: TRBJ2-7; CDR3: CASSKEYF; DNA: TGTGCCAGCAGCAAAGAGTACTTC
size: -; V: TRBV15; D: -; J: TRBJ1-5; CDR3: CATSPENQPQHF; DNA: TGTGCCACCAGCCCCGAGAATCAGCCCCAGCATTTT
size: once; V: TRBV7-3; D: TRBD1; J: TRBJ2-1; CDR3: CASSRGQANNEQFF; DNA: TGTGCCAGCAGCCGCGGACAGGCGAACAATGAGCAGTTCTTC
size: -; V: TRBV6-1; D: TRBD2; J: TRBJ2-5; CDR3: CASIDRTSGGVQETQYF; DNA: TGTGCCAGCATCGATAGGACTAGCGGGGGTGTCCAAGAGACCCAGTACTTC
size: many; V: TRBV20-1; D: TRBD1; J: TRBJ2-4; CDR3: CSARGTGKNIQYF; DNA: TGCAGTGCTAGAGGGACAGGGAAAAACATTCAGTACTTC
size: once; V: TRBV7-9; D: -; J: TRBJ2-3; CDR3: CASRRSTDAQYF; DNA: TGTGCCAGCAGAAGGAGCACAGATGCGCAGTATTTT
size: -; V: TRBV13; D: -; J: TRBJ1-2; CDR3: CASSFYTNYGYTF; DNA: TGTGCCAGCAGCTTCTATACCAACTATGGCTACACCTTC
size: few; V: TRBV5-1; D: -; J: TRBJ2-3; CDR3: CASASAGSTDTQYF; DNA: TGCGCCAGCGCATCGGCAGGGTCAACAGATACGCAGTATTTT
size: few; V: TRBV12-3/TRBV12-4; D: TRBD1; J: TRBJ1-2; CDR3: CASSLGTGVGRGYTF; DNA: TGTGCCAGCAGTCTAGGGACAGGGGTTGGGCGTGGCTACACCTTC
size: few; V: TRBV15; D: -; J: TRBJ2-3; CDR3: CATSSDLQDDTDTQYF; DNA: TGTGCCACCAGCAGCGACCTACAGGATGACACAGATACGCAGTATTTT